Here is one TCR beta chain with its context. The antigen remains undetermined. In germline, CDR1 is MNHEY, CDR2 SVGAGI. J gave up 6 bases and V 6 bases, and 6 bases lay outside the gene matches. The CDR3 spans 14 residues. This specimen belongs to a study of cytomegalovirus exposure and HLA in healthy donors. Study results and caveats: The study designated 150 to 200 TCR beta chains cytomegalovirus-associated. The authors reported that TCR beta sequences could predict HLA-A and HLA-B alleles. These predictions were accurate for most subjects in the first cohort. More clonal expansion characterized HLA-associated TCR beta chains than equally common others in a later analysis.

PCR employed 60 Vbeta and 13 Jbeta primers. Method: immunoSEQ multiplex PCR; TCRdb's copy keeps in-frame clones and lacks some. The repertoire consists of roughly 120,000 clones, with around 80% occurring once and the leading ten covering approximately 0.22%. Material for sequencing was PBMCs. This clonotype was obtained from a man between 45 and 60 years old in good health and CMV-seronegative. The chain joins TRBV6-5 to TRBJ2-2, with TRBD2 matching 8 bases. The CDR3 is CASRREDWAGELFF. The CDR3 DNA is TGTGCCAGCAGGCGGGAGGATTGGGCCGGGGAGCTGTTTTTT.